The 17 T cell receptor beta chains below come from one sample, sequenced in a study of neoadjuvant anti-PD-1 for oral cavity cancer. Time point meaning: after neoadjuvant nivolumab, at surgical resection. Using immunoSEQ multiplex PCR, the repertoire was profiled, and TCRdb retains in-frame clones only, with some absent. This table holds over 7,500 clones, around 66% found once. The sequenced sample was PBMCs, obtained after nivolumab (anti-PD-1) treatment. Receptors originate from a person aged 40-85 years with oral cavity squamous cell carcinoma.

This clone has just a few counts. J is TRBJ1-5 and V is TRBV19; 8 bases fit TRBD1. Looked up from germline, CDR1 is LNHDA and CDR2 is SQIVND (reference sequence). V shed 6 bases, J shed 6 bases, and the junction held 10 bases outside the gene matches. The CDR3 length is 15 residues. The CDR3 is CASRTPGGAGQPQHF. Here the CDR3 DNA reads TGTGCCAGTAGGACACCAGGGGGCGCGGGTCAGCCCCAGCATTTT.

The V gene is TRBV6-1, the J gene TRBJ1-2; TRBD1 might be the D (6 bases). Trimming took off 0 bases at V and 4 bases at J, with 9 bases between the two ends. The CDR3 sequence is 14 residues long. Germline V gene sequence: CDR1 MNHNS, CDR2 SASEGT. DNA of the CDR3: TGTGCCAGCAGTGAAGCGGGGGGCCCCTATGGCTACACCTTC. This encodes CASSEAGGPYGYTF.

The J gene is TRBJ2-3, the V gene TRBV6-5; TRBD2 matches at 9 bases. This CDR3 has 15 amino acids. With 5 bases clipped from V and 5 bases from J, the junction kept 8 bases outside the gene matches. CDR1 MNHEY and CDR2 SVGAGI come from the germline V gene. DNA for the CDR3: TGTGCCAGCAGTAAACTAGCGGGTGGTGGAGATACGCAGTATTTT. Translation: CASSKLAGGGDTQYF.

The chain is built from TRBV6-6 and TRBJ1-1, with D unresolved. This CDR3 has 13 amino acids. The V gene's germline CDR1 is MNHNY and CDR2 SVGAGI (reference sequence). Trimming removed 6 bases at V and 6 bases at J, with 14 bases between. The CDR3 loop is CASSLKKAAEAFF. The CDR3, as DNA: TGTGCCAGCAGCCTCAAGAAGGCGGCTGAAGCTTTCTTT.

The chain joins TRBV6-6 to TRBJ2-3; possible D gene TRBD2, 5 bases. This CDR3 contains 16 residues. The germline V gene has CDR1 MNHNY and CDR2 SVGAGI (reference sequence). V was shortened by 7 bases and J by 0 bases, with 17 bases between the two germline ends. The CDR3 region has the DNA TGTGCCAGCACCCAAGGAGGATTCTCTAGCACAGATACGCAGTATTTT. This translates into CASTQGGFSSTDTQYF.

The J gene is TRBJ2-5, the V gene TRBV5-5; D may be TRBD1 (5 bases). Per the germline V gene, CDR1 is SGHKS and CDR2 is YYEKEE (reference sequence). V lost 2 bases and J lost 4, with 12 bases in between. CDR3 length equals 14 residues. The CDR3 DNA reads as TGTGCCAGCAGCTTAAGGGAAGGGGTAGAGACCCAGTACTTC. It translates to CASSLREGVETQYF.

The chain is built from TRBV6-6 and TRBJ2-7; D uncertain. Germline V lookup: CDR1 MNHNY, CDR2 SVGAGI (reference sequence). The V end lost 2 bases, the J end lost 3 bases, and 14 bases lay between the germline ends. The CDR3 totals 15 residues. CDR3 amino acids: CASSYPTGPLYEQYF. CDR3 nucleotide sequence: TGTGCCAGCAGTTACCCGACTGGGCCGCTCTACGAGCAGTACTTC.

This chain links TRBV28 with TRBJ1-3; D call uncertain. CDR3 length equals 14 residues. Germline V CDR1 and CDR2: MDHEN, SYDVKM. Trimming cost V 7 bases and J 0 bases, with 10 bases left between them. CDR3 amino acids: CASKMAYSGNTIYF. CDR3 nucleotide sequence: TGTGCCAGCAAAATGGCCTACTCTGGAAACACCATATATTTT.

This clone was detected a few times. This chain connects TRBV11-3 to TRBJ2-7; 7 bases are a match to TRBD1. V dropped 5 bases and J dropped 6; count of bases not matched to a gene: 7. The germline V gene encodes CDR1 SGHNT and CDR2 YENEEA. The CDR3 is 13 residues long. In nucleotides, the CDR3 is TGTGCCAGCAGCCAGGGGGTCGGCGGCGAGCAGTACTTC. Translated, it gives CASSQGVGGEQYF.

This rearrangement joins TRBV11-3 to TRBJ2-7, with TRBD1 identical over 7 bases. Germline trimming cut 3 bases from V and 4 bases from J; bases unmatched to any gene: 3. Germline V gene lookup returns CDR1 SGHNT and CDR2 YENEEA. The CDR3 is made up of 13 amino acids. Written as DNA, the CDR3 is TGTGCCAGCAGCTTCTACAGGGGTTACGAGCAGTACTTC. Amino acid sequence: CASSFYRGYEQYF.

The gene calls are TRBV7-2 and TRBJ2-3; D unclear. The CDR3 has 13 amino acids. Trimming stripped 1 base from V and 3 bases from J, with 5 bases between. Germline CDR1 is SGHTA and CDR2 is FQGNSA. The CDR3 sequence is CASSLVQTDTQYF. The CDR3 nucleotides read TGTGCCAGCAGCTTAGTTCAGACAGATACGCAGTATTTT.

The chain carries TRBV2 and TRBJ1-6; D not resolved. CDR3 length: 15 residues. Trimming removed 3 bases from V and 0 bases from J, with 6 bases in between. Germline V CDR1 and CDR2: SNHLY, FYNNEI. This CDR3 reads CASSDRSSYNSPLHF. The CDR3 DNA is TGTGCCAGCAGTGATAGGAGCTCCTATAATTCACCCCTCCACTTT.

This clone has just one count. The chain is built from TRBV7-6 and TRBJ2-3; TRBD2 aligns across 11 bases. J gave up 4 bases and V 1 base, and 10 bases lay outside the gene matches. Germline values: CDR1 SGHVS, CDR2 FNYEAQ. The length of the CDR3 is 18 residues. Written as DNA, the CDR3 is TGTGCCAGCAGCTTAGAAACTAGCGGGAGCTGGAGAGCAGATACGCAGTATTTT. Amino acid sequence: CASSLETSGSWRADTQYF.

This clone was found a few times. The J gene is TRBJ1-6, the V gene TRBV28; no clear D. Trimming took off 10 bases at V and 8 bases at J, with 21 bases between the two ends. The CDR3 covers 15 residues. CDR1 and CDR2 from the germline V gene are MDHEN and SYDVKM. This CDR3 reads CATAGNSETDSPLHF. CDR3 nucleotides: TGTGCCACGGCCGGGAACTCCGAAACCGATTCACCCCTCCACTTT.

The J gene is TRBJ1-2, the V gene TRBV7-6; D remains unclear. Germline CDR1 and CDR2: SGHVS and FNYEAQ. Trimming pared 3 bases from V and 4 bases from J, leaving 15 bases between. The length of the CDR3 is 15 residues. In DNA form, the CDR3 reads TGTGCCAGCAGCTTCGCTCAGGCAGCTTTCTATGGCTACACCTTC. It codes for CASSFAQAAFYGYTF.

This sequence joins TRBV6-1 and TRBJ1-1, with 7 bases matching TRBD1. The ends lost 8 bases at V and 1 base at J; junction bases unmatched: 4. The CDR3 spans 13 residues. CDR1 and CDR2 from the germline V gene are MNHNS and SASEGT. The CDR3 reads CASHRTGNTEAFF. The CDR3 bases are TGTGCCAGCCATCGGACAGGGAACACTGAAGCTTTCTTT.

A single count supports this clone. The chain carries TRBV10-3 and TRBJ2-6; D gene unclear. Germline V CDR1 and CDR2: ENHRY, SYGVKD. Trimming cost V 3 bases and J 2 bases, with 8 bases left between them. The CDR3 spans 15 residues. DNA for the CDR3: TGTGCCATCAGTGAAAAAGGGACTGGGGCCAACGTCCTGACTTTC. It specifies CAISEKGTGANVLTF.